The sample holds a few counts of the clone carrying this TCR beta chain. Its antigen is unidentified. These data are taken from a study of T-cell reconstitution after alpha-beta-depleted transplantation in children. Germline CDR1 DFQATT, CDR2 SNEGSKA (reference sequence). The CDR3 extends over 17 amino acids. Losses at the gene ends were 3 bases for V and 0 bases for J; bases not matched to a gene: 9. Study-wide points: Surviving recipient T cells and intrathymic progenitors accounted for some patients' high TCRbeta diversity at day 60. Roughly two months post-transplant, alpha-beta T cells reportedly originated from several hundred graft clones that had expanded. Newly produced T cells mostly provided counts and TCRbeta diversity after one year, as hyperexpanded clones declined.

Preparing the TCRbeta library involved the use of unique molecular identifiers. MiXCR was run by TCRdb on the PCR reads, yielding one entry per CDR3 protein. Found here are around 130,000 distinct CDR3 sequences, 8% to 10% of them singletons; the top ten hold 24%. The chain combines TRBV20-1 with TRBJ2-3, with 10 bases lining up with TRBD2. This sample comprised PBMCs, mostly from graft donor cells, obtained 180 days after TCRalphabeta/CD19-depleted stem cell transplant. This clonotype was obtained from a girl less than two years old who had a stem cell transplant for combined immunodeficiency, so the T cells may come from the graft donor. The CDR3 sequence: CSASLAGGPTSTDTQYF. In DNA form, the CDR3 reads TGCAGTGCTAGCTTAGCGGGAGGACCTACTAGCACAGATACGCAGTATTTT.